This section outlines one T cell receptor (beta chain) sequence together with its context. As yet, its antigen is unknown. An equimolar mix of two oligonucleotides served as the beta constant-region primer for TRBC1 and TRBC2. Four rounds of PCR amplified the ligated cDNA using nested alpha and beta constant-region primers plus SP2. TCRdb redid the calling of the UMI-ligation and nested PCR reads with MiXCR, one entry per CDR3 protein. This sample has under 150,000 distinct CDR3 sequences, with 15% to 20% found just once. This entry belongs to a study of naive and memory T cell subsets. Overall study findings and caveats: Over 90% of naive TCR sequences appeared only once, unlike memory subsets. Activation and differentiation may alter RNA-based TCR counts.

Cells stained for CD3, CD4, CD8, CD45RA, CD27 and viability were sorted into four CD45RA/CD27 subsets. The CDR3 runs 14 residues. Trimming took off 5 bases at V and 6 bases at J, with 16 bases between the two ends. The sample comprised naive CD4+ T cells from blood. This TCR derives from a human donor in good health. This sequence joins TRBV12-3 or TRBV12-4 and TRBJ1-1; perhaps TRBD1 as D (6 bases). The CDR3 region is CASSPGAVGAEAFF. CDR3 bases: TGTGCCAGCAGTCCAGGGGCCGTGGGGGCTGAAGCTTTCTTT.